These 30 T cell receptor beta chains came from one sample sequenced in a study of shared clonotypes between healthy human individuals. TCRdb keeps only in-frame clones here, not all; method: immunoSEQ multiplex PCR. The repertoire includes 950,000 to 1,100,000 clones, about 75% of them detected once, and roughly 1.4% sits in the top ten. The sample consisted of memory CD4+ T cells sorted from blood. Specified subset: CD45RA-negative fraction. The source of these receptors is a man aged 18 to 30 in good health.

The chain has TRBV2 and TRBJ2-5, with D possibly TRBD1 on 5 matching bases. In germline, CDR1 is SNHLY, CDR2 FYNNEI. V lost 3 bases to trimming and J lost 3 bases, with 11 bases between them. CDR3 length: 14 residues. DNA for the CDR3: TGTGCCAGCAGTGATGGTAGGGGAAAAGAGACCCAGTACTTC. It is translated as CASSDGRGKETQYF.

On this clone: This likely stems from a read error, as it lies one base from a far larger clone. The chain uses TRBV2 and TRBJ2-1; D ambiguous. The CDR3 consists of 14 residues. V was shortened by 2 bases and J by 2 bases, with 7 bases between the two germline ends. CDR1 and CDR2 (germline): SNHLY, FYNNEI. CDR3 coding DNA: TGTGCCAGCAGTGAAAGGCCCCCCTACAATGAGCAGTTCTTC. Amino acid sequence: CASSERPPYNEQFF.

Remarks on this clone: Relative to the germline gene, one junction end is altered; a read error may explain this. The sample has other DNA sequences that encode this CDR3 too. V usage is TRBV2 and J usage is TRBJ1-6; D gene ambiguous. Germline CDR1 and CDR2: SNHLY and FYNNEI. This CDR3 region has 15 residues. The CDR3 DNA reads TGTGCCAGCAGTGAAACGAAGGGCTCTAATTCACCTCTCCACTTT. As protein: CASSETKGSNSPLHF.

The V call is TRBV7-8, the J call TRBJ1-3; D is possibly TRBD1 (5 bases). The length of the CDR3 is 18 residues. V was clipped by 0 bases and J by 3 bases, with 18 bases between them. The germline V gene encodes CDR1 SGHVS and CDR2 FQNEAQ. CDR3 in DNA: TGTGCCAGCAGCTTAGCGGGGCAGGGCAGAACGCGTGGAAACACCATATATTTT. This encodes CASSLAGQGRTRGNTIYF. Full variable domain (remainder filled in from reference TRBV7-8 and TRBJ1-3): GAGVSQSPRYKVAKRGQDVALRCDPISGHVSLFWYQQALGQGPEFLTYFQNEAQLDKSGLPSDRFFAERPEGSVSTLKIQRTQQEDSAVYLCASSLAGQGRTRGNTIYFGEGSWLTVV.

With regard to this clone: The identical CDR3 is also encoded by other nucleotide sequences in the sample. The chain employs TRBV6-6 and TRBJ1-1; possibly TRBD1 for D (6 bases). Trimming removed 5 bases at V and 0 bases at J, with 7 bases between. Germline V gene sequence: CDR1 MNHNY, CDR2 SVGAGI (reference sequence). CDR3 size: 13 residues. CDR3 loop: CASSRTVNTEAFF. Here the CDR3 DNA reads TGTGCCAGCAGTCGGACAGTGAACACTGAAGCTTTCTTT.

V gene TRBV10-3 combines with J gene TRBJ1-3, with a tentative D call TRBD1 (6 bases). Trimming removed 0 bases at V and 4 bases at J, with 10 bases between. Germline CDR1 reads ENHRY; CDR2 reads SYGVKD. This CDR3 comprises 15 residues. Written as DNA, the CDR3 is TGTGCCATCAGTGAGTCACAGGGCAGGGGAAACACCATATATTTT. It specifies CAISESQGRGNTIYF.

CDR3 bases: TGTGCCAGTAGTCCGGGGGGACCGGTTCGGCCCACAGATACGCAGTATTTT. It translates to CASSPGGPVRPTDTQYF. The V and J genes are TRBV19 and TRBJ2-3; TRBD2 aligns across 7 bases. Trimming cost V 5 bases and J 2 bases; bases outside gene matches: 13. The CDR3 has 17 amino acids. The germline V gene encodes CDR1 LNHDA and CDR2 SQIVND (reference sequence).

The chain combines TRBV5-4 with TRBJ2-7; 12 bases map to TRBD2. Germline V lookup: CDR1 SGHNT, CDR2 YYREEE (reference sequence). The CDR3 is 16 amino acids. V trimming: 1 base; J trimming: 3 bases; junction bases outside the gene matches: 5. The CDR3: CASSLLTSGGLYEQYF. Here the CDR3 DNA reads TGTGCCAGCAGCTTGTTGACTAGCGGGGGCCTCTACGAGCAGTACTTC. Variable domain in full (rest from reference TRBV5-4 and TRBJ2-7): ETGVTQSPTHLIKTRGQQVTLRCSSQSGHNTVSWYQQALGQGPQFIFQYYREEENGRGNFPPRFSGLQFPNYSSELNVNALELDDSALYLCASSLLTSGGLYEQYFGPGTRLTVT.

This clone was seen a few times. The genes are TRBV11-2 and TRBJ2-3; 8 bases are shared with TRBD2. The CDR3 has 13 amino acids. The trim removed 3 bases at V and 9 bases at J, leaving 5 bases unmatched. Germline lookup yields CDR1 SGHAT and CDR2 FQNNGV. The CDR3 spells CASSFSGARTQYF. In DNA, the CDR3 is TGTGCCAGCAGCTTTAGCGGGGCTAGAACGCAGTATTTT.

The chain links TRBV27 to TRBJ1-2; D is undetermined. V lost 1 base and J 0 bases, leaving 18 bases between the germline ends. This CDR3 contains 18 residues. CDR1 MNHEY and CDR2 SMNVEV come from the germline V gene (reference sequence). The CDR3 reads CASSLFTPRGGSNYGYTF. The DNA of the CDR3 is TGTGCCAGCAGTTTATTTACGCCCCGAGGAGGATCTAACTATGGCTACACCTTC.

V usage is TRBV6-1 and J usage is TRBJ2-6; D is uncertain. The germline V gene encodes CDR1 MNHNS and CDR2 SASEGT. V lost 4 bases, J lost 10 bases, and 8 bases lay in between. The CDR3 is 12 residues long. CDR3 sequence reads: CASSVSLNVLTF. The CDR3 DNA follows: TGTGCCAGCAGTGTCTCCTTGAACGTCCTGACTTTC.

V gene TRBV6-1 combines with J gene TRBJ2-2, with D perhaps being TRBD1 or TRBD2 (6 bases each). This CDR3 is built from 14 residues. Germline values: CDR1 MNHNS, CDR2 SASEGT. V was trimmed by 5 bases and J by 4 bases, leaving 11 bases between them. The CDR3 DNA reads as TGTGCCAGCAGTCTACCGGGGGCCACCGGGGAGCTGTTTTTT. Its translation: CASSLPGATGELFF.

V gene TRBV28 combines with J gene TRBJ2-1; TRBD1 aligns across 8 bases. The CDR3 spans 11 residues. V gave up 5 bases and J gave up 9 bases; unmatched junction bases: 0. Germline values: CDR1 MDHEN, CDR2 SYDVKM. CDR3 amino acids: CASSQGAEQFF. CDR3 DNA sequence: TGTGCCAGCAGTCAGGGGGCTGAGCAGTTCTTC.

The chain couples TRBV19 to TRBJ1-2, with TRBD1 matching over 8 bases. The CDR3 covers 12 residues. Germline values: CDR1 LNHDA, CDR2 SQIVND (reference sequence). J gave up 9 bases and V 11 bases, and 11 bases lay outside the gene matches. CDR3 in DNA: TGTGCCGCCCAGGCAGGGGGCTTTAGCTACACCTTC. This gives the protein CAAQAGGFSYTF.

The chain has TRBV2 and TRBJ2-6, with a tentative D call TRBD1 (5 bases). Germline V CDR1 and CDR2: SNHLY, FYNNEI. The CDR3 has 15 amino acids. V gave up 7 bases and J gave up 0 bases, with 10 bases separating them. The CDR3 spells CASKGSTSGANVLTF. CDR3 in DNA: TGTGCCAGCAAGGGGTCCACCTCTGGGGCCAACGTCCTGACTTTC. The full variable domain, rest sourced from reference TRBV2 and TRBJ2-6, is EPEVTQTPSHQVTQMGQEVILRCVPISNHLYFYWYRQILGQKVEFLVSFYNNEISEKSEIFDDQFSVERPDGSNFTLKIRSTKLEDSAMYFCASKGSTSGANVLTFGAGSRLTVL.

This rearrangement joins TRBV5-1 to TRBJ1-1; maybe TRBD1 (5 bases). Trimming stripped 4 bases from V and 4 bases from J, with 17 bases between. This CDR3 has 15 amino acids. The germline CDR1 and CDR2 sequences are SGHRS and YFSETQ. Written as DNA, the CDR3 is TGCGCCAGCAGCCCGGAGGGGAGTCAGGGCACTGAAGCTTTCTTT. This gives the protein CASSPEGSQGTEAFF. Complete variable domain (other parts from reference TRBV5-1 and TRBJ1-1): KAGVTQTPRYLIKTRGQQVTLSCSPISGHRSVSWYQQTPGQGLQFLFEYFSETQRNKGNFPGRFSGRQFSNSRSEMNVSTLELGDSALYLCASSPEGSQGTEAFFGQGTRLTVV.

This clone appeared a few times. In DNA, the CDR3 is TGTGCCAGCAGCGTAGAGAGGACAGATACGCAGTATTTT. This gives the protein CASSVERTDTQYF. The rearrangement joins TRBV9 to TRBJ2-3; D is unclear. V was cut by 0 bases and J by 3 bases, with 5 bases left in between. The CDR3 length is 13 residues. Per germline, CDR1 SGDLS and CDR2 YYNGEE. Supplemented by reference TRBV9 and TRBJ2-3, the full variable domain reads DSGVTQTPKHLITATGQRVTLRCSPRSGDLSVYWYQQSLDQGLQFLIQYYNGEERAKGNILERFSAQQFPDLHSELNLSSLELGDSALYFCASSVERTDTQYFGPGTRLTVL.

The chain combines TRBV11-2 with TRBJ2-1, with D perhaps given as TRBD1 or TRBD2 (5 bases each). The CDR3 loop spans 14 amino acids. The V gene's germline CDR1 is SGHAT and CDR2 FQNNGV. Trimming removed 2 bases from V and 6 bases from J, with 11 bases in between. The CDR3 region has the DNA TGTGCCAGCAGCTTAATAGGGGAGATCAATGAGCAGTTCTTC. Encoded protein: CASSLIGEINEQFF.

This chain links TRBV6-5 with TRBJ1-2, with D tentatively TRBD1 (6 bases). The CDR3 loop spans 13 amino acids. CDR1 is MNHEY, CDR2 SVGAGI, per germline. V was shortened by 6 bases and J by 9 bases, with 17 bases between the two germline ends. As DNA, the CDR3 is TGTGCCAGCAGGGAGCCGGGACATAGCCGCTACACCTTC. Protein product: CASREPGHSRYTF.

V gene TRBV6-5 combines with J gene TRBJ1-4; D gene unclear. Looked up from germline, CDR1 is MNHEY and CDR2 is SVGAGI. The germline V and J ends were trimmed by 6 bases and 5 bases, with 13 bases remaining between them. The CDR3 is 14 amino acids. The CDR3 nucleotides read TGTGCCAGCAGCCCCACCGTGGGGAATGAAAAACTGTTTTTT. Translation: CASSPTVGNEKLFF.

The chain uses TRBV6-1 and TRBJ1-2; 7 bases match TRBD1. CDR3 length: 14 amino acids. Unmatched junction bases numbered 2, after V lost 0 bases and J lost 4 bases. CDR1 and CDR2 from the germline V gene are MNHNS and SASEGT. The CDR3 protein is CASSEARTGYGYTF. CDR3 DNA: TGTGCCAGCAGTGAAGCGCGGACAGGCTATGGCTACACCTTC.

CDR3 region: CASSYRGLGDEKLFF. DNA for the CDR3: TGTGCCAGCAGTTACCGGGGGCTTGGGGATGAAAAACTGTTTTTT. The rearrangement uses TRBV6-5 and TRBJ1-4, with TRBD1 as a possible D gene (6 bases). V lost 2 bases and J 6 bases, leaving 13 bases between the germline ends. Looked up from germline, CDR1 is MNHEY and CDR2 is SVGAGI. The CDR3 contains 15 residues.

The V gene is TRBV9, the J gene TRBJ2-5; weak D call: TRBD2 (5 bases). The CDR3 consists of 13 residues. Germline V gene lookup returns CDR1 SGDLS and CDR2 YYNGEE. The V and J ends lost 0 bases and 6 bases respectively, with 9 bases between them. This CDR3 is CASSVEGSQTQYF. The CDR3 DNA sequence: TGTGCCAGCAGCGTAGAAGGGAGCCAGACCCAGTACTTC.

This sequence joins TRBV4-3 and TRBJ2-5, with D maybe TRBD2 (6 bases). From germline, CDR1 is LGHNA and CDR2 YSLEER. Trimming took off 4 bases at V and 1 base at J, with 16 bases between the two ends. This CDR3 has 16 residues. The CDR3 protein is CASSRTGGSGQETQYF. The CDR3 nucleotides read TGCGCCAGCAGCCGGACTGGGGGTAGCGGCCAAGAGACCCAGTACTTC.

The chain recombines TRBV4-3 with TRBJ1-2; a possible D gene is TRBD1 (6 bases). The germline gives CDR1 LGHNA, CDR2 YSLEER. With 0 bases removed from V and 4 bases from J, the gap between germline ends came to 12 bases. The length of the CDR3 is 15 residues. The DNA for the CDR3 is TGCGCCAGCAGCCAAGAATTGGGACAAGGCTATGGCTACACCTTC. Encoded protein: CASSQELGQGYGYTF.

The chain links TRBV28 to TRBJ2-7; D possibly matches TRBD1 or TRBD2 (5 bases each). Germline V lookup: CDR1 MDHEN, CDR2 SYDVKM. Trimming took 3 bases from V and 3 from J, leaving 18 bases between them. The length of the CDR3 is 16 residues. CDR3 sequence reads: CASSFGRQRAIYEQYF. The CDR3 nucleotides read TGTGCCAGCAGTTTTGGGAGACAGCGCGCTATCTACGAGCAGTACTTC.

This clone was observed a handful of times. This chain links TRBV5-4 with TRBJ1-5; D gene unclear. V was trimmed by 0 bases and J by 3 bases, leaving 16 bases between them. CDR1 and CDR2 from the germline V gene are SGHNT and YYREEE (reference sequence). The CDR3 runs 17 residues. The CDR3 protein is CASSLERVRVPNQPQHF. The CDR3 region has the DNA TGTGCCAGCAGCTTGGAACGTGTGAGGGTCCCCAATCAGCCCCAGCATTTT.

The V gene is TRBV30, the J gene TRBJ1-5, with D maybe TRBD1 (5 bases). There are 14 residues in the CDR3. Deletions cut 4 bases from V and 1 base from J, with 11 bases between. The V gene's germline CDR1 is GTSNPN and CDR2 SVGIG (reference sequence). In nucleotides, the CDR3 is TGTGCCTGGACGCGGGACGGGAGCAATCAGCCCCAGCATTTT. Translation gives CAWTRDGSNQPQHF.

The rearrangement joins TRBV6-6 to TRBJ1-4; D unresolved. Trimming removed 8 bases from V and 8 bases from J, with 18 bases in between. Germline V gene lookup returns CDR1 MNHNY and CDR2 SVGAGI (reference sequence). This CDR3 contains 14 residues. The CDR3 protein is CASRPRAPEEKLFF. The CDR3 nucleotides read TGTGCCAGCCGACCACGGGCCCCAGAGGAAAAACTGTTTTTT.

Points on this clone: A read error may produce the germline difference seen at one junction end. Other DNA sequences from this sample encode an identical CDR3 as well. The V and J genes are TRBV7-7 and TRBJ2-5, with a tentative D call TRBD2 (5 bases). Germline CDR1 is SSHAT and CDR2 is FNYEAQ (reference sequence). CDR3 length: 14 residues. The CDR3 sequence is CASSLEGSGETQYF. CDR3 sequence (DNA): TGTGCTAGCAGCTTAGAAGGGAGTGGGGAGACCCAGTACTTC.